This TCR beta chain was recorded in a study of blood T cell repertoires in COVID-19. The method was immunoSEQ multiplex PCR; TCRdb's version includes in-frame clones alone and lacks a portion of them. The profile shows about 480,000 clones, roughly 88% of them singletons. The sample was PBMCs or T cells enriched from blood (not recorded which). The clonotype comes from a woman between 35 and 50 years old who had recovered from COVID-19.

The CDR3 protein is CSVGGGQRSYYGYTF. The CDR3 nucleotides read TGCAGCGTTGGAGGGGGACAACGATCCTACTATGGCTACACCTTC. This chain joins TRBV29-1 and TRBJ1-2; D possibly corresponds to TRBD1 (6 bases). This CDR3 region has 15 residues. V was clipped by 4 bases and J by 3 bases, with 18 bases between them. Germline CDR1 and CDR2: SQVTM and ANQGSEA.